A selection of T cell receptor beta chains follows, all from one sample in a study of T-cell reconstitution after alpha-beta-depleted transplantation in children. A single record per CDR3 protein comes from TCRdb applying MiXCR to the PCR reads. The sample holds about 610,000 distinct CDR3 sequences; over 25% are singletons and the top ten take 36%. Sequences were derived from PBMCs, sampled before TCRalphabeta/CD19-depleted stem cell transplant. The receptors originated from a boy younger than two with Wiskott-Aldrich syndrome, due to receive a stem cell transplant. Each CDR3 is given with its conserved first and last residue. A D gene is named only where the DNA matches it firmly. Part of the rows lack a size; the others show once, few, many or a class for expanded clones.

clone size	D gene	J gene	CDR3 length	V gene	CDR3 DNA	CDR3 protein
.	.	TRBJ2-5	14	TRBV20-1	TGCAGTGCTCCCATTATTGGAGATCAAGAGACCCAGTACTTC	CSAPIIGDQETQYF
few	.	TRBJ2-1	15	TRBV5-1	TGCGCCAGCAGCCATCTGGGGCCGGAGGCCGGGGAGCAGTTCTTC	CASSHLGPEAGEQFF
.	.	TRBJ2-4	14	TRBV28	TGTGCCAGCACCGACGAGACGGCCAAAAACATTCAGTACTTC	CASTDETAKNIQYF
.	TRBD1	TRBJ2-7	17	TRBV6-5	TGTGCCAGCAGGTTACTTTGGGGCCGGGACAGGGGTAACGAGCAGTACTTC	CASRLLWGRDRGNEQYF
.	TRBD1	TRBJ2-7	14	TRBV12-3/TRBV12-4	TGTGCCAGCAGCCGGACAGGGGGCACTTGGGAGCAGTACTTC	CASSRTGGTWEQYF
.	.	TRBJ1-5	17	TRBV18	TGTGCCAGCTCACCAAGCAGGGGTTTTTCGGGCAATCAGCCCCAGCATTTT	CASSPSRGFSGNQPQHF
few	.	TRBJ2-3	14	TRBV18	TGTGCCAGCTCACCTAGCGGAGTGACAGATACGCAGTATTTT	CASSPSGVTDTQYF
.	TRBD2	TRBJ2-6	15	TRBV9	TGTGCCAGCAGCGTTGGGGGGGCTGGGGCCAACGTCCTGACTTTC	CASSVGGAGANVLTF
few	.	TRBJ1-3	14	TRBV20-1	TGCAGTGCTAGAGATCCACATTCTGGAAACACCATATATTTT	CSARDPHSGNTIYF
.	.	TRBJ2-3	16	TRBV7-3	TGTGCCAGCAGCCCCGGGACTTCTTACTTCACAGATACGCAGTATTTT	CASSPGTSYFTDTQYF
few	.	TRBJ2-7	13	TRBV5-1	TGCGCCAGCAGCGAGTGGGGCACCTACGAGCAGTACTTC	CASSEWGTYEQYF
few	TRBD2	TRBJ2-1	17	TRBV5-1	TGCGCCAGCAGCTTGGCAGTCGCGGGGGGCGCCTACAATGAGCAGTTCTTC	CASSLAVAGGAYNEQFF
.	.	TRBJ2-7	15	TRBV15	TGTGCCACCAGCAGAGATAAGGTGGGCTCCTACGAGCAGTACTTC	CATSRDKVGSYEQYF
.	.	TRBJ2-7	14	TRBV5-1	TGCGCCAGCAGCTTGGGACCAAATGGGTACGAGCAGTACTTC	CASSLGPNGYEQYF
few	.	TRBJ1-1	19	TRBV25-1	TGTGCCAGCCTCCCAAGCCTGGGACGGGGGTATGAAGGGAACACTGAAGCTTTCTTT	CASLPSLGRGYEGNTEAFF
few	.	TRBJ2-5	13	TRBV2	TGTGCCAGCAGTGGGGGCATCGCGGAGACCCAGTACTTC	CASSGGIAETQYF
few	TRBD2	TRBJ2-4	16	TRBV5-1	TGCGCCAGCAGCTTACGACTAGCGGGAGCCAAAAACATTCAGTACTTC	CASSLRLAGAKNIQYF
.	TRBD1	TRBJ2-4	13	TRBV10-2	TGCGCCAGCAGCATGGACAGGGTTGACATTCAGTACTTC	CASSMDRVDIQYF
.	TRBD2	TRBJ2-5	16	TRBV5-4	TGTGCCAGCAGCCACCGGAGGGAAGCGGGGGGGGAGACCCAGTACTTC	CASSHRREAGGETQYF
.	.	TRBJ2-1	13	TRBV20-1	TGCAGTCCCGCGGGCTTCTCCTACAATGAGCAGTTCTTC	CSPAGFSYNEQFF
.	TRBD2	TRBJ2-5	17	TRBV20-1	TGCAGTGCTACTCTTCCCCTCGGACTAGGCGGCCAAGAGACCCAGTACTTC	CSATLPLGLGGQETQYF
few	.	TRBJ2-1	16	TRBV5-1	TGCGCCAGCAGCTTGGAGGAGAGGGGAGCGTACAATGAGCAGTTCTTC	CASSLEERGAYNEQFF